This entry features one T cell receptor (beta chain) sequence. Its specificity is unknown. The data belong to a study of cytomegalovirus exposure and HLA in healthy donors. Looking at the study overall: Most donors, less than 85% of a few hundred genotyped, fell in the Caucasian-associated ancestry cluster. General study results and limits: High sensitivity and specificity were reportedly achieved when the classifier diagnosed cytomegalovirus status.

Primers for the PCR totalled 60 Vbeta and 13 Jbeta. Libraries were prepared by immunoSEQ multiplex PCR; TCRdb keeps only in-frame clonotypes and omits some of them. This table has under 200,000 clones, roughly 77% appearing once. This CDR3 comprises 14 residues. Germline CDR1 reads WSHSY; CDR2 reads SAAADI. V shed 8 bases and J 3 bases; nucleotides not matched to a gene: 6. This sequence was found in a woman younger than 30 in good health and CMV-seronegative. Sequencing was carried out using PBMCs. The chain recombines TRBV10-2 with TRBJ1-5; 8 bases fit TRBD1. CDR3 in amino acids: CASSGQGNNQPQHF. CDR3 DNA: TGCGCCAGCTCAGGACAGGGAAACAATCAGCCCCAGCATTTT.